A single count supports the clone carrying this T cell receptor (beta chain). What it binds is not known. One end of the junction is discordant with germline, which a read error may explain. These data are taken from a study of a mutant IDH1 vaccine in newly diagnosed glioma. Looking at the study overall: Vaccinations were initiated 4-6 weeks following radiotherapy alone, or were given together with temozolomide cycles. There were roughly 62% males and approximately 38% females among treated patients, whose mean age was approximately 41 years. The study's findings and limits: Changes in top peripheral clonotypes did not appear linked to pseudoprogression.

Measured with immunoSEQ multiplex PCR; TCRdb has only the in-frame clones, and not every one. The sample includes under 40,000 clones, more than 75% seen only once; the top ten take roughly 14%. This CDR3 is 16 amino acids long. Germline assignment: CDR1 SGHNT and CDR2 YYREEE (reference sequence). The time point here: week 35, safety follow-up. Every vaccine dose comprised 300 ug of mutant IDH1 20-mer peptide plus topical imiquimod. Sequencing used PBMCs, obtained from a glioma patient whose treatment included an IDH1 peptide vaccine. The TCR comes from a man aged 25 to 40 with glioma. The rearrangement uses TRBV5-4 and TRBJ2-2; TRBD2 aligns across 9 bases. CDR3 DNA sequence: TGTGCCAGCAGCTTGGCTGCGGGAGGGAACGCCGGGGAGCTGTTTTTT. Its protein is CASSLAAGGNAGELFF. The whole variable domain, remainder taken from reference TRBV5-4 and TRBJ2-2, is ETGVTQSPTHLIKTRGQQVTLRCSSQSGHNTVSWYQQALGQGPQFIFQYYREEENGRGNFPPRFSGLQFPNYSSELNVNALELDDSALYLCASSLAAGGNAGELFFGEGSRLTVL.